These T cell receptor beta chains were read from a single sample in a study of T cell responses to AZD1222 COVID-19 vaccine. Sequencing was performed with immunoSEQ multiplex PCR; in TCRdb, only in-frame clones are kept and a portion is missing. The top ten hold 1.5% to 2% of the sample, which has 150,000 to 200,000 clones, roughly nine tenths seen once. The specimen was peripheral blood, collected on day 0 of AZD1222 vaccination. The source is an adult in good health. CDR3s include the opening cysteine and the closing phenylalanine or tryptophan. D genes are given only for firm matches. A clone size is listed for some rows: how often the clone was seen (once, few, many), or a class if it is expanded.

CDR3nt: TGTGCCAGCAGCGATAAGCGACAGGTTCGGTACAATCAGCCCCAGCATTTT
CDR3aa: CASSDKRQVRYNQPQHF
v_gene: TRBV11-3
j_gene: TRBJ1-5
abundance: -
d_gene: -

CDR3nt: TGTGCCAGCAGTTACTCGAGGGATAGCAATCAGCCCCAGCATTTT
CDR3aa: CASSYSRDSNQPQHF
v_gene: TRBV6-5
j_gene: TRBJ1-5
abundance: once
d_gene: -

CDR3nt: TGTGCCAGCAGCTTTACAGGGAGGAACACTGAAGCTTTCTTT
CDR3aa: CASSFTGRNTEAFF
v_gene: TRBV7-2
j_gene: TRBJ1-1
abundance: -
d_gene: -

CDR3nt: TGTGCCAGCAGCTTACTGGGACAGGGGGCCTATGGCTACACCTTC
CDR3aa: CASSLLGQGAYGYTF
v_gene: TRBV27
j_gene: TRBJ1-2
abundance: -
d_gene: TRBD1

CDR3nt: TGCGCCAGCAGCCAGACCCGGGACTTCGACACAGATACGCAGTATTTT
CDR3aa: CASSQTRDFDTDTQYF
v_gene: TRBV4-3
j_gene: TRBJ2-3
abundance: -
d_gene: -

CDR3nt: TGTGCCACCAGTGACTTCAAGGACACTGAAGCTTTCTTT
CDR3aa: CATSDFKDTEAFF
v_gene: TRBV24-1
j_gene: TRBJ1-1
abundance: few
d_gene: -

CDR3nt: TGTGCCTGGAGTGTGCTAGCGGGAGGGAACGAGCAGTACTTC
CDR3aa: CAWSVLAGGNEQYF
v_gene: TRBV30
j_gene: TRBJ2-7
abundance: once
d_gene: TRBD2

CDR3nt: TGTGCCAGCAGCTTAGGCGACAGGGGGACGTACACTGAAGCTTTCTTT
CDR3aa: CASSLGDRGTYTEAFF
v_gene: TRBV11-2
j_gene: TRBJ1-1
abundance: -
d_gene: TRBD1

CDR3nt: TGTGCCAGCAGCTTAATAAAGGGTTCTCTATACAATGAGCAGTTCTTC
CDR3aa: CASSLIKGSLYNEQFF
v_gene: TRBV7-2
j_gene: TRBJ2-1
abundance: -
d_gene: -

CDR3nt: TGTGCCTGGAGTGAGACAGGGGTCAGGTCTTATGGCTACACCTTC
CDR3aa: CAWSETGVRSYGYTF
v_gene: TRBV30
j_gene: TRBJ1-2
abundance: -
d_gene: TRBD1

CDR3nt: TGTGCCAGCAGCTTAACGGGGGGGCGATTGTTACGAACGAACACCGGGGAGCTGTTTTTT
CDR3aa: CASSLTGGRLLRTNTGELFF
v_gene: TRBV7-3
j_gene: TRBJ2-2
abundance: -
d_gene: -

CDR3nt: TGTGCCGTCGAAGAGCCAGGGGAGGGCTATGGCTACACCTTC
CDR3aa: CAVEEPGEGYGYTF
v_gene: TRBV7-8
j_gene: TRBJ1-2
abundance: -
d_gene: -

CDR3nt: TGTGCCTGGAGTAGGACAGGGGCTGGCCAGCCCCAGCATTTT
CDR3aa: CAWSRTGAGQPQHF
v_gene: TRBV30
j_gene: TRBJ1-5
abundance: -
d_gene: TRBD1

CDR3nt: TGTGCCAGCAGTTACGGAGAGGCAGGGGCTAGGAGACCCTCACCCCTCCACTTT
CDR3aa: CASSYGEAGARRPSPLHF
v_gene: TRBV6-2/TRBV6-3
j_gene: TRBJ1-6
abundance: -
d_gene: -

CDR3nt: TGTGCCAGTAGAGGTTCCGAGTTAGGGCCCCAGCATTTT
CDR3aa: CASRGSELGPQHF
v_gene: TRBV2
j_gene: TRBJ1-5
abundance: -
d_gene: -

CDR3nt: TGTGCCAGCAGCTTAGAGGTAGGAGCGGCTAGCACAGATACGCAGTATTTT
CDR3aa: CASSLEVGAASTDTQYF
v_gene: TRBV7-8
j_gene: TRBJ2-3
abundance: -
d_gene: -

CDR3nt: TGCGCCAGCAGAACCACCCAACTACGCGAGCAGTACTTC
CDR3aa: CASRTTQLREQYF
v_gene: TRBV10-1
j_gene: TRBJ2-7
abundance: -
d_gene: -

CDR3nt: TGTGCCAGCTCACCTCAGGGGAAGGGTGAAGCTTTCTTT
CDR3aa: CASSPQGKGEAFF
v_gene: TRBV18
j_gene: TRBJ1-1
abundance: -
d_gene: -

CDR3nt: TGTGCCAGCAGCCCAATCCCCCTAAATAATTCACCCCTCCACTTT
CDR3aa: CASSPIPLNNSPLHF
v_gene: TRBV7-2
j_gene: TRBJ1-6
abundance: -
d_gene: -

CDR3nt: TGTGCCATCAGTGAGCCCCGGACAGGGGGGTTATCAGATACGCAGTATTTT
CDR3aa: CAISEPRTGGLSDTQYF
v_gene: TRBV10-3
j_gene: TRBJ2-3
abundance: -
d_gene: TRBD1

CDR3nt: TGTGCCAGCAGCGAGACAGGTAGATCAGCCCTCCACTTT
CDR3aa: CASSETGRSALHF
v_gene: TRBV9
j_gene: TRBJ1-6
abundance: -
d_gene: -

CDR3nt: TGTGCCAGCAGTCGGGCCGGGGTGGCATGGAGCTCCTACGAGCAGTACTTC
CDR3aa: CASSRAGVAWSSYEQYF
v_gene: TRBV28
j_gene: TRBJ2-7
abundance: -
d_gene: -

CDR3nt: TGTGCCAGCAGTTCTGCCGGGACAGGGAAAACATCTGAGCAGTTCTTC
CDR3aa: CASSSAGTGKTSEQFF
v_gene: TRBV6-5
j_gene: TRBJ2-1
abundance: -
d_gene: TRBD1

CDR3nt: TGCGCCAGCAGTGACGGGGGATCGAACACCGGGGAGCTGTTTTTT
CDR3aa: CASSDGGSNTGELFF
v_gene: TRBV10-1
j_gene: TRBJ2-2
abundance: few
d_gene: -

CDR3nt: TGTGCCAGCAGTTTAGGGGCCTCTAGCGGGAGGCACTACGAGCAGTACTTC
CDR3aa: CASSLGASSGRHYEQYF
v_gene: TRBV27
j_gene: TRBJ2-7
abundance: -
d_gene: TRBD2

CDR3nt: TGTGCCAGCAGCCAATCGGACTTAAACATTCAGTACTTC
CDR3aa: CASSQSDLNIQYF
v_gene: TRBV7-9
j_gene: TRBJ2-4
abundance: -
d_gene: -

CDR3nt: TGCGCCAGCAGCCAAGGGGGAAGGGTGTACCAAGAGACCCAGTACTTC
CDR3aa: CASSQGGRVYQETQYF
v_gene: TRBV4-1
j_gene: TRBJ2-5
abundance: -
d_gene: -

CDR3nt: TGTGCCAGCAGTTTAACTAGCGGGGGCATCTCTGGGGCCAACGTCCTGACTTTC
CDR3aa: CASSLTSGGISGANVLTF
v_gene: TRBV7-6
j_gene: TRBJ2-6
abundance: -
d_gene: TRBD2

CDR3nt: TGTGCCATCAGGCGGGACGGAATAGCCCCGAACACCGGGGAGCTGTTTTTT
CDR3aa: CAIRRDGIAPNTGELFF
v_gene: TRBV10-3
j_gene: TRBJ2-2
abundance: -
d_gene: -

CDR3nt: TGTGCCACCACCCAACAGGGGGATAATTCACCCCTCCACTTT
CDR3aa: CATTQQGDNSPLHF
v_gene: TRBV24-1
j_gene: TRBJ1-6
abundance: -
d_gene: TRBD1

CDR3nt: TGTGCCACCAGTGATGCCATGGGCAGGGTGGGGGCCAACGTCCTGACTTTC
CDR3aa: CATSDAMGRVGANVLTF
v_gene: TRBV24-1
j_gene: TRBJ2-6
abundance: -
d_gene: -

CDR3nt: TGTGCCAGCAGTGGGAGACTAGCGGACAATGAGCAGTTCTTC
CDR3aa: CASSGRLADNEQFF
v_gene: TRBV2
j_gene: TRBJ2-1
abundance: -
d_gene: TRBD2

CDR3nt: TGTGCCAGCAACCCTGTGCGGGGGACCATCGGCAATGAGCAGTTCTTC
CDR3aa: CASNPVRGTIGNEQFF
v_gene: TRBV7-2
j_gene: TRBJ2-1
abundance: -
d_gene: TRBD2

CDR3nt: TGCGCCAGCAGCTTGGGACGGACGATCTACGAGCAGTACTTC
CDR3aa: CASSLGRTIYEQYF
v_gene: TRBV5-1
j_gene: TRBJ2-7
abundance: -
d_gene: -

CDR3nt: TGTGCCAGCTCACCACTCCGGGACAGTAACAACAATGAGCAGTTCTTC
CDR3aa: CASSPLRDSNNNEQFF
v_gene: TRBV18
j_gene: TRBJ2-1
abundance: -
d_gene: TRBD1

CDR3nt: TGTGCCAGCAGCCGGCAAGGGACAGGGAGAGAGCCCCTCCACTTT
CDR3aa: CASSRQGTGREPLHF
v_gene: TRBV5-4
j_gene: TRBJ1-6
abundance: -
d_gene: TRBD1

CDR3nt: TGTGCCAGCAGCCCGGGACCGATCTATAATTCACCCCTCCACTTT
CDR3aa: CASSPGPIYNSPLHF
v_gene: TRBV5-4
j_gene: TRBJ1-6
abundance: -
d_gene: -

CDR3nt: TGTGCCAGTAGTATCCTACAAGCAGGGCTCAATGAGCAGTTCTTC
CDR3aa: CASSILQAGLNEQFF
v_gene: TRBV19
j_gene: TRBJ2-1
abundance: -
d_gene: -

CDR3nt: TGTGCCAGCAGCTTGGGACAGGGGCCGAACACTGAAGCTTTCTTT
CDR3aa: CASSLGQGPNTEAFF
v_gene: TRBV5-4
j_gene: TRBJ1-1
abundance: -
d_gene: TRBD1

CDR3nt: TGTGCCAGCAGCCAAGATGGAGGACCCGGGGAGCTGTTTTTT
CDR3aa: CASSQDGGPGELFF
v_gene: TRBV3-1/TRBV3-2
j_gene: TRBJ2-2
abundance: -
d_gene: -